This is a list of T cell receptor beta chains from one sample in a study of CD4 T cells in relation to SARS-CoV-2 and coronaviruses. This table comes from immunoSEQ multiplex PCR, and its TCRdb copy is limited to in-frame clones, with some not included. The data contain about 23,000 clones, over 65% of them singletons. Antigens of these TCRs are unknown. Sequencing input: CD4+ T cells from PBMCs, cultured in vitro. All receptors derive from a human donor in good health. CDR3s include the opening cysteine and the closing phenylalanine or tryptophan. D genes are given only for firm matches. Clone size, where shown, is once, few, many, or a class for clones that have expanded.

TRBV6-5	NA	TRBD1	TRBJ1-6	13	TGTGCCAGCAGACTTACAGGGGAATCACCCCTCCACTTT	CASRLTGESPLHF
TRBV14	few	NA	TRBJ1-2	14	TGTGCCAGCAGCCAAGGGGGCCCGGGCTATGGCTACACCTTC	CASSQGGPGYGYTF
TRBV5-3	NA	TRBD2	TRBJ2-1	13	TGTGCCAGGCGGGAGGGCACCTACAATGAGCAGTTCTTC	CARREGTYNEQFF
TRBV7-3	NA	NA	TRBJ2-1	19	TGTGCCAGCAGCTCGAGGCACGCGGGAGATAAGGGGGACTACAATGAGCAGTTCTTC	CASSSRHAGDKGDYNEQFF
TRBV6-5	NA	TRBD1	TRBJ1-3	12	TGTGCCAGCACCCAACAGGGGAACACCATATATTTT	CASTQQGNTIYF
TRBV9	NA	TRBD1	TRBJ1-6	14	TGTGCCAGCGGAACGGGACAGCATAATTCACCCCTCCACTTT	CASGTGQHNSPLHF
TRBV3-1/TRBV3-2	once	NA	TRBJ2-1	14	TGTGCCAGCAGCCAAGATTTTCATTCGAATGAGCAGTTCTTC	CASSQDFHSNEQFF
TRBV19	NA	NA	TRBJ1-1	13	TGTGCCAGTAGTCTGACATCCTACACTGAAGCTTTCTTT	CASSLTSYTEAFF
TRBV13	NA	NA	TRBJ2-1	11	TGTGCCAGCAGCTTATACAATGAGCAGTTCTTC	CASSLYNEQFF
TRBV30	NA	NA	TRBJ2-7	12	TGTGCCTGGAGTATACTAGACTACGAGCAGTACTTC	CAWSILDYEQYF
TRBV3-1/TRBV3-2	NA	NA	TRBJ1-5	14	TGTGCCAGCAGCCAACTAGGGGCTGCGAGTCCCCAGCATTTT	CASSQLGAASPQHF
TRBV20-1	NA	NA	TRBJ1-4	14	TGCAGTGCTAGTCGGGGACCCCCGGAGGAAAAACTGTTTTTT	CSASRGPPEEKLFF
TRBV2	NA	NA	TRBJ2-4	19	TGTGCCAGCAGTGCGTCGCCGCCGGGGCTAACACTAGCCAAAAACATTCAGTACTTC	CASSASPPGLTLAKNIQYF
TRBV5-1	NA	NA	TRBJ2-6	15	TGCGCCAGCAGCTTGGGCGGGACTGGGGCCAACGTCCTGACTTTC	CASSLGGTGANVLTF
TRBV27	NA	TRBD1	TRBJ1-4	14	TGTGCCAGCAGTTCCAGGACAGGAGGCGAAAAACTGTTTTTT	CASSSRTGGEKLFF
TRBV5-4	NA	NA	TRBJ2-1	11	TGTGCCAGCAGCTTGTACAATGAGCAGTTCTTC	CASSLYNEQFF
TRBV11-2	NA	NA	TRBJ2-7	13	TGTGCCAGCAGCTTCTCGTCTAAATACGAGCAGTACTTC	CASSFSSKYEQYF
TRBV18	NA	TRBD1	TRBJ1-6	16	TGTGCCAGCTCACCAGAGGGGGCGCAGAGGAATTCACCCCTCCACTTT	CASSPEGAQRNSPLHF